This T cell receptor (beta chain) was captured by sequencing in a study of T cells in Graves' hyperthyroidism and ophthalmopathy (dated by TCRdb to about 2019). Concerning the study at large: Peripheral blood samples were taken at the time of initial diagnosis, prior to any treatment. To identify distinguishing TCR V-J signatures, a discovery cohort of around 100 patients was used, comprising 40 to 45 with Graves' ophthalmopathy and around 60 with stable Graves' hyperthyroidism. Prospective prediction of ophthalmopathy was tested in an independent validation cohort of 18 to 20 hyperthyroidism patients and some 17 patients who later progressed to ophthalmopathy. The 100 or so discovery patients were randomly split 7:3 into training and test sets. The study also compared thyroid tissue and blood T-cell repertoires from 5 to 7 Graves' hyperthyroidism patients. After sampling, hyperthyroidism patients received methimazole starting at 30 mg daily, and ophthalmopathy patients received high-dose intravenous methylprednisolone. The paper describes TCR Vbeta CDR3 sequencing of 120 to 150 peripheral blood samples, made up of approximately 40 ophthalmopathy patients, roughly 80 hyperthyroidism patients and 17 progressor patients. On the study overall, not on this receptor specifically: Sample size was not statistically predetermined, and investigators were not blinded to group allocation. A model built on a 13 V-J signature distinguished ophthalmopathy from stable hyperthyroidism, reaching about 89% sensitivity and around 81% specificity in cross-validation and 80%/75% in testing. Most expanded thyroid clonotypes (frequency above 0.001) were also detected in blood, a finding suggesting that blood repertoires may reflect thyroid immune responses. During validation, the model predicted progression to ophthalmopathy a median of about 6.5 months ahead of onset, with almost 71% sensitivity and 72.22% specificity.

Hyperthyroidism patients were newly diagnosed, had a disease duration of under 2 months, and were aged 18 to 65 years. Exclusion was applied to patients with uncontrolled infections, other autoimmune diseases, pregnancy or lactation. Diagnoses were based on clinical symptoms, serum thyroxine and TRAb, thyroid ultrasound and orbital computed tomography. Blood from progressor patients was collected at the time of first diagnosis with hyperthyroidism, before any ophthalmopathy symptoms had appeared. PBMCs were separated from 8 to 10 ml of fresh peripheral blood using Ficoll-Paque density gradient centrifugation. Progressor patients were first diagnosed with Graves' hyperthyroidism and then developed ophthalmopathy during follow-up. Total RNA was extracted with Trizol reagent, and quality was checked on an Agilent 2100 Bioanalyzer. This clonotype was seen a few times. Its antigen is still unknown. Nothing much larger sits one base from this clone, and base qualities are not available.

The TCR beta CDR3 regions were amplified from RNA transcripts. A first-round RT-PCR of the TCR CDR3 used the HTBI primer set with the Qiagen OneStep RT-PCR kit. Libraries were constructed in a second round of multiplex PCR, after which size selection and purification were performed. Libraries were sequenced paired-end with 100 bp reads on an Illumina HiSeq2000. On the authors' methods: Raw data were processed with SOAPnuke, discarding reads with adapters, uncalled bases, mean Phred below 15, or no exact constant-primer or identifier match. High-quality paired reads were merged using COPE v1.2.5, and each unique nucleotide sequence was defined as a clonotype. MiTCR v1.1 was used to align the clonotypes against IMGT TRBV, TRBD and TRBJ reference segments. The analysis included only V-J combinations with a frequency above 0.0001, which together covered roughly 99% of the repertoires. A TCS score was defined as the ratio of F50 (clonal expansion) to E x V (chaos), with BLOSUM62-based TCRdist applied between CDR3 peptides within each V-J. Welch's t-statistics and random forest reduced around 510 V-J features to 10 to 15, which were used in a naive Bayes classifier (R e1071). TCRdb cleaned the public reads at Q25 with fastp, built clones with MiXCR and kept in-frame beta chains. All rows with the same CDR3 protein become a single entry with the most common DNA and genes. It is TCRdb's table, rather than the study itself, that gives the V and J calls and clone size. Here the sample has fewer than 400,000 distinct CDR3 sequences; 15% to 19% occur a single time. Clones ranked in the top ten supply roughly 26% of the sample.

This clonotype originated in a young woman with Graves' hyperthyroidism that later progressed to Graves' ophthalmopathy. The sequenced material came from blood.

In nucleotide form, the sequence is TGTGCCAGCAGCCAAGACGCTACTTCACCCCTCCACTTT. Its translation reads: CASSQDATSPLHF. The chain is made from TRBV4-2 and TRBJ1-6; no D segment can be confidently identified. V is pared back by 0 bases and J by 9 bases, with 6 bases lying between the germline termini. Its CDR3 holds 13 amino acids, cysteine through phenylalanine. Of all the DNA, just the CDR3 is kept, 39 bases in frame from base 1. CDR1 is given as LGHNA and CDR2 as YNFKEQ, both from the germline V gene.